The 11 T cell receptor beta chains below all came from one sample that was sequenced in a study of blood T cell repertoires in COVID-19. Data came from immunoSEQ multiplex PCR; TCRdb stores just in-frame clones and leaves some out. The data show approximately 380,000 clones, 91% seen once. The material sequenced was PBMCs or T cells enriched from blood (not recorded which). These TCRs come from a woman aged 40 to 50 who had been exposed to COVID-19.

The V and J genes are TRBV6-5 and TRBJ2-7; 7 bases are a match to TRBD1. This CDR3 is built from 15 residues. V dropped 1 base and J dropped 2; count of bases not matched to a gene: 5. CDR1 and CDR2 from the germline V gene are MNHEY and SVGAGI. For the CDR3, the DNA is TGTGCCAGCAGTTACTGGCAGGGGGAGCCCTACGAGCAGTACTTC. It is translated as CASSYWQGEPYEQYF.

This chain links TRBV6-5 with TRBJ1-1; a possible D gene is TRBD1 (6 bases). V dropped 0 bases and J dropped 12 bases, with 23 bases sitting between them. The germline V gene encodes CDR1 MNHEY and CDR2 SVGAGI. The CDR3 sequence is 16 residues long. The CDR3 nucleotides are TGTGCCAGCAGTTACTCGTCGGCAGGGGCCGCCAGTTCTCCTTTCTTT. Residues: CASSYSSAGAASSPFF.

The chain uses TRBV3-1 (or the pseudogene TRBV3-2) and TRBJ1-4; the D is unclear. The germline gives CDR1 LGHDT, CDR2 YNNKEL (reference sequence). The CDR3 sequence is 13 residues long. The germline V and J ends were trimmed by 0 bases and 14 bases, with 13 bases remaining between them. As DNA, the CDR3 is TGTGCCAGCAGCCAAGACCACTCGCCGCGGCTGTTTTTT. This translates into CASSQDHSPRLFF.

V and J are TRBV5-6 and TRBJ1-1; TRBD1 matches 7 bases. The CDR3 extends over 16 amino acids. V lost 2 bases, J lost 1 base, and 8 bases stayed unmatched. The germline V gene encodes CDR1 SGHDT and CDR2 YYEEEE. CDR3 sequence: CASSLDRGRRNTEAFF. CDR3 nucleotides: TGTGCCAGCAGCTTAGATAGGGGGCGGCGGAACACTGAAGCTTTCTTT.

The V and J genes are TRBV28 and TRBJ2-7, with unresolved D. V dropped 5 bases and J dropped 2 bases, with 7 bases sitting between them. Germline CDR1 reads MDHEN; CDR2 reads SYDVKM. The CDR3 runs 12 residues. CDR3 nucleotides: TGTGCCAGCAGTCGGGTCGCCTACGAGCAGTACTTC. It is translated as CASSRVAYEQYF.

The V and J genes are TRBV10-3 and TRBJ1-2; D ambiguous. Germline V lookup: CDR1 ENHRY, CDR2 SYGVKD. V was trimmed by 4 bases and J by 8 bases, leaving 11 bases between them. The CDR3 runs to 12 residues. The CDR3 coding sequence is TGTGCCATCAGTGTCGGTATGGGCGGCTACACCTTC. It yields the protein CAISVGMGGYTF.

The J gene is TRBJ1-2, the V gene TRBV9; possibly TRBD1 for D (5 bases). Looked up from germline, CDR1 is SGDLS and CDR2 is YYNGEE. The CDR3 consists of 16 residues. Trimming took 0 bases from V and 8 from J, leaving 20 bases between them. In DNA form, the CDR3 reads TGTGCCAGCAGCGTAGGACTTCAGACAGTACCGCAGGGCTACACCTTC. Translating it yields CASSVGLQTVPQGYTF.

The rearrangement joins TRBV29-1 to TRBJ2-5, with D possibly matching TRBD1 (6 bases). Germline V lookup: CDR1 SQVTM, CDR2 ANQGSEA. Trimming shortened V by 3 bases and J by 3 bases, and 8 bases separated the two germline ends. The CDR3 totals 12 residues. CDR3 protein: CSVDYREETQYF. In DNA, the CDR3 is TGCAGCGTTGATTACAGGGAAGAGACCCAGTACTTC.

V and J are TRBV9 and TRBJ2-3; D gene uncertain. V lost 3 bases and J lost 0, with 8 bases in between. The CDR3 is 14 residues long. Per germline, CDR1 SGDLS and CDR2 YYNGEE. CDR3 region: CASSDRASTDTQYF. For the CDR3, the DNA is TGTGCCAGCAGCGACCGCGCCAGCACAGATACGCAGTATTTT.

This clone occurred many times. The rearrangement uses TRBV28 and TRBJ1-2, with D possibly matching TRBD1 (6 bases). This CDR3 region has 15 residues. Trimming left V 8 bases short and J 10 bases short, with 26 bases between. Germline lookup yields CDR1 MDHEN and CDR2 SYDVKM. This CDR3 is CASEITIGGRGNYTF. CDR3 in DNA: TGTGCCAGCGAAATTACCATCGGGGGGCGCGGGAACTACACCTTC.

The chain couples TRBV15 to TRBJ1-3, with 7 bases matching TRBD1. V dropped 3 bases and J dropped 4; count of bases not matched to a gene: 6. Germline loops: CDR1 LNHNV, CDR2 YYDKDF (reference sequence). This CDR3 has 15 residues. The CDR3 reads CATSRGQSLGNTIYF. As DNA, the CDR3 is TGTGCCACCAGCAGGGGACAGAGCCTAGGAAACACCATATATTTT.